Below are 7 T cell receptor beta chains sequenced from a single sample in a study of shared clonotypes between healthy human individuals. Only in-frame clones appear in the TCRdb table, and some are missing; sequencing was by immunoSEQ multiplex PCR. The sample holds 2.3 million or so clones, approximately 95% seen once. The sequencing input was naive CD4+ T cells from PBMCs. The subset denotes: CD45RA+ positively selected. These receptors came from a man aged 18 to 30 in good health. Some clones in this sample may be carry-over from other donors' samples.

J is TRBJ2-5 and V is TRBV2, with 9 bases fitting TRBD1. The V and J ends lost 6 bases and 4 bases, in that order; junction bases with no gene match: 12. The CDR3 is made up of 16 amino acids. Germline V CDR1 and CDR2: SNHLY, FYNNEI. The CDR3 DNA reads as TGTGCCAGCAGGGGGGCAGACAGGGGGATTGGAGAGACCCAGTACTTC. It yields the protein CASRGADRGIGETQYF.

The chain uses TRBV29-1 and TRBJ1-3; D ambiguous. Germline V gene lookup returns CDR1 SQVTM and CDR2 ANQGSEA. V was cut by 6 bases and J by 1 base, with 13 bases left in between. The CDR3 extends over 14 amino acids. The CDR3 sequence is CSVAAVGSGNTIYF. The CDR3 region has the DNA TGCAGCGTCGCCGCTGTAGGATCTGGAAACACCATATATTTT. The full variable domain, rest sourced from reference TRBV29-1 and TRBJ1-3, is SAVISQKPSRDICQRGTSLTIQCQVDSQVTMMFWYRQQPGQSLTLIATANQGSEATYESGFVIDKFPISRPNLTFSTLTVSNMSPEDSSIYLCSVAAVGSGNTIYFGEGSWLTVV.

The CDR3 spells CASSLVGGKWQPQHF. CDR3 nucleotides: TGCGCCAGCAGCTTAGTCGGGGGAAAGTGGCAGCCCCAGCATTTT. The J gene is TRBJ1-5, the V gene TRBV5-1, with TRBD1 as a possible D gene (5 bases). The germline V and J ends were trimmed by 2 bases and 7 bases, with 16 bases remaining between them. Germline loops: CDR1 SGHRS, CDR2 YFSETQ. The CDR3 totals 15 residues.

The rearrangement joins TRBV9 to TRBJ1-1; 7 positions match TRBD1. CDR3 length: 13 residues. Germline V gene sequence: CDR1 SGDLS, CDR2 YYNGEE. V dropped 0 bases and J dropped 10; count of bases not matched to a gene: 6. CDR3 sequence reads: CASSVEGGTGAFF. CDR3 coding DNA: TGTGCCAGCAGCGTAGAAGGGGGCACAGGAGCTTTCTTT. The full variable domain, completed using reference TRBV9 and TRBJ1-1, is DSGVTQTPKHLITATGQRVTLRCSPRSGDLSVYWYQQSLDQGLQFLIQYYNGEERAKGNILERFSAQQFPDLHSELNLSSLELGDSALYFCASSVEGGTGAFFGQGTRLTVV.

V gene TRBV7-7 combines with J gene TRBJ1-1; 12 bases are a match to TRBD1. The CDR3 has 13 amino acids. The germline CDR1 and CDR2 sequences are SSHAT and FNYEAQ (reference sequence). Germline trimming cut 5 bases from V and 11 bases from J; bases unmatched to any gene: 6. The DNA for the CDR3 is TGTGCCAGCAGCCAGGGACAGGGGGCAGCCGCTTTCTTT. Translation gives CASSQGQGAAAFF. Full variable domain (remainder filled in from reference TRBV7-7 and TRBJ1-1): GAGVSQSPRYKVTKRGQDVTLRCDPISSHATLYWYQQALGQGPEFLTYFNYEAQPDKSGLPSDRFSAERPEGSISTLTIQRTEQRDSAMYRCASSQGQGAAAFFGQGTRLTVV.

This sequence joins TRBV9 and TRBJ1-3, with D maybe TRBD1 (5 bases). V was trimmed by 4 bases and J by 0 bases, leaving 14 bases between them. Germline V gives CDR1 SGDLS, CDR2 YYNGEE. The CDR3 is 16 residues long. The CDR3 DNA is TGTGCCAGCAGCAGCCACGGGACTAGCTCTGGAAACACCATATATTTT. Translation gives CASSSHGTSSGNTIYF.

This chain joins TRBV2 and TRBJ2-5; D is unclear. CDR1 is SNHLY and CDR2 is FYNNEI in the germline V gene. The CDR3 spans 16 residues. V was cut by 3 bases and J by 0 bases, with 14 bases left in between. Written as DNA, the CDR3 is TGTGCCAGCAGTGACGGGCTCCGGCGGTACCAAGAGACCCAGTACTTC. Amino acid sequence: CASSDGLRRYQETQYF.